The 24 T cell receptor beta chains reported below all come from one sample, sequenced in a study of T cells in tuberculosis (dated by TCRdb to 2016 to 2019). PBMC were thawed, rested overnight, stained with a GMM-loaded CD1B tetramer, a Live/Dead dye and anti-CD3, and then sorted on a FACS Aria II. CD1B tetramers were loaded with C32 glucose monomycolate purified from Rhodococcus equi. The library was made by the immunoSEQ multiplex PCR assay. Imported from immuneACCESS, the table was reduced by TCRdb to in-frame sequences with V and J called. These copies leave out some clones; in studies compared against another copy, an unresolved V gene accounts for under half, and the cause of the remainder is not known. For this sample there are more than 45,000 clones; roughly 88% appear just once. 21% of the sample lies in the top ten. Sequenced: CD1b-GMM tetramer-negative cells sorted from PBMCs. Taken with the paper, the label for cell subset or site translates to: T cells not binding CD1B-GMM tetramer, sorted from same donor. The receptors shown here come from an adult woman with latent tuberculosis.

The rearrangement uses TRBV30 and TRBJ2-7; 7 bases line up with TRBD1. Germline V CDR1 and CDR2: GTSNPN, SVGIG (reference sequence). Trimming removed 8 bases from V and 2 bases from J; junction bases left unmatched: 6. The CDR3 extends over 12 amino acids. The CDR3 reads CAGHRGPYEQYF. CDR3 DNA: TGTGCCGGCCACAGGGGACCCTACGAGCAGTACTTC. The whole variable domain, filled in from reference TRBV30 and TRBJ2-7, reads SQTIHQWPATLVQPVGSPLSLECTVEGTSNPNLYWYRQAAGRGLQLLFYSVGIGQISSEVPQNLSASRPQDRQFILSSKKLLLSDSGFYLCAGHRGPYEQYFGPGTRLTVT.

The chain has TRBV7-9 and TRBJ2-7; the match to TRBD1 covers 7 bases. Germline V gene data show CDR1 as SEHNR and CDR2 as FQNEAQ (reference sequence). The V and J ends lost 1 base and 3 bases, in that order; junction bases with no gene match: 6. This CDR3 has 15 residues. Here the CDR3 reads CASSLEGQRHYEQYF. CDR3 DNA: TGTGCCAGCAGCTTAGAGGGACAGCGACACTACGAGCAGTACTTC.

The chain couples TRBV5-1 to TRBJ2-1; tentatively, D is TRBD2 (5 bases). Germline V gene lookup returns CDR1 SGHRS and CDR2 YFSETQ. CDR3 length: 15 residues. Trimming cost V 3 bases and J 0 bases, with 10 bases left between them. In nucleotides, the CDR3 is TGCGCCAGCAGCTCTACTAGGAGCTCCTACAATGAGCAGTTCTTC. Protein sequence: CASSSTRSSYNEQFF.

About this clone itself: The sample carries other DNA sequences with the same CDR3. The rearrangement links TRBV20-1 to TRBJ1-1; no clear D gene. CDR3 length: 11 amino acids. CDR1 DFQATT and CDR2 SNEGSKA come from the germline V gene (reference sequence). The V end lost 2 bases, the J end lost 11 bases, and 12 bases lay between the germline ends. CDR3 nucleotides: TGCAGTGCTAGAAAGAGGGAAGAGGCTTTCTTT. Its protein is CSARKREEAFF.

This clone was seen a handful of times. The chain joins TRBV4-1 to TRBJ2-2; possibly TRBD2 for D (6 bases). The V gene lost 4 bases and the J gene lost 7 bases, with 19 bases spanning the gap. CDR3 length: 16 residues. CDR1 and CDR2 (germline): MGHRA, YSYEKL. The CDR3 coding sequence is TGCGCCAGCAGCCGAGGCAGGGAGGTCTCTCTCGGGGAGCTGTTTTTT. Its protein is CASSRGREVSLGELFF.

This clone has just a few counts. CDR3 residues: CASSYSSGDLYEQYF. The CDR3 DNA sequence: TGTGCCAGCAGTTACTCTAGCGGGGATCTCTACGAGCAGTACTTC. This rearrangement joins TRBV6-5 to TRBJ2-7; 8 nucleotides line up with TRBD2. Germline-derived CDR1 and CDR2 are MNHEY and SVGAGI. This CDR3 is 15 amino acids long. V was pared by 0 bases and J by 3 bases, with 4 bases of the junction left unmatched.

The chain is built from TRBV18 and TRBJ2-7; 9 bases are shared with TRBD1. This CDR3 region has 14 residues. V shed 0 bases and J 6 bases; nucleotides not matched to a gene: 3. The germline V gene has CDR1 KGHSH and CDR2 LQKENI. As DNA, the CDR3 is TGTGCCAGCTCACCACCAGGACAGGGGATCGAGCAGTACTTC. Protein product: CASSPPGQGIEQYF.

In DNA form, the CDR3 reads TGTGCCAGTAGTATGTGGGGGCCGGGCACAGATACGCAGTATTTT. Translating it yields CASSMWGPGTDTQYF. The chain uses TRBV19 and TRBJ2-3; D perhaps matches TRBD1 (6 bases). Germline CDR1 is LNHDA and CDR2 is SQIVND (reference sequence). CDR3 length: 15 residues. The V end was cut by 3 bases, the J end by 1 base, with 11 bases between.

The chain is built from TRBV28 and TRBJ2-7; TRBD1 aligns across 7 bases. Germline CDR1 MDHEN, CDR2 SYDVKM. The CDR3 extends over 13 amino acids. J lost 2 bases, V lost 7 bases, and 5 bases had no gene match. CDR3 bases: TGTGCCAGCACCGGGACAGTAACCTACGAGCAGTACTTC. This encodes CASTGTVTYEQYF.

The chain couples TRBV2 to TRBJ1-2; D is uncertain. The V and J ends lost 2 bases and 3 bases respectively, with 13 bases between them. This CDR3 is built from 15 residues. Germline CDR1 reads SNHLY; CDR2 reads FYNNEI. The chain's CDR3 is CASSESGSRYYGYTF. Written as DNA, the CDR3 is TGTGCCAGCAGTGAATCAGGCAGCCGGTACTATGGCTACACCTTC.

The V gene is TRBV5-1, the J gene TRBJ1-2; 7 bases are shared with TRBD1. V was pared by 4 bases and J by 0 bases, with 6 bases of the junction left unmatched. The CDR3 is made up of 15 amino acids. The germline V gene has CDR1 SGHRS and CDR2 YFSETQ. In DNA form, the CDR3 reads TGCGCCAGCAGCCACGGGACAGTCGCTAACTATGGCTACACCTTC. It yields the protein CASSHGTVANYGYTF.

The chain is built from TRBV30 and TRBJ1-2; D perhaps matches TRBD1 (6 bases). The germline V gene encodes CDR1 GTSNPN and CDR2 SVGIG (reference sequence). Trimming stripped 2 bases from V and 6 bases from J, with 13 bases between. The CDR3 covers 13 residues. The CDR3 nucleotides are TGTGCCTGGAGTTTATGGACAGTGGATGGCTACACCTTC. Translating it yields CAWSLWTVDGYTF.

The gene calls are TRBV5-4 and TRBJ2-5; tentatively, D is TRBD1 (5 bases). The CDR3 extends over 13 amino acids. Germline CDR1 and CDR2: SGHNT and YYREEE (reference sequence). Trimming shortened V by 4 bases and J by 1 base, and 8 bases separated the two germline ends. CDR3 DNA sequence: TGTGCCAGCAGCATAGACAGCCAAGAGACCCAGTACTTC. The encoded protein is CASSIDSQETQYF.

The sample holds a few counts of this clone. The gene calls are TRBV15 and TRBJ2-7; 9 nucleotides align to TRBD1. V lost 2 bases and J lost 6; bases outside the gene matches: 8. Germline V CDR1 and CDR2: LNHNV, YYDKDF (reference sequence). CDR3 size: 15 residues. CDR3 residues: CATSRSPDRGSEQYF. The CDR3, as DNA: TGTGCCACCAGCAGATCCCCCGACAGGGGGTCCGAGCAGTACTTC.

The chain employs TRBV6-9 and TRBJ2-5; D ambiguous. Trimming stripped 5 bases from V and 2 bases from J, with 9 bases between. Germline loops: CDR1 MNHGY, CDR2 SVAAGI. The CDR3 consists of 13 residues. The DNA of the CDR3 is TGTGCCAGCAGTGACCCAGGACAAGAGACCCAGTACTTC. Its protein is CASSDPGQETQYF.

The chain is built from TRBV4-3 and TRBJ2-1; 13 nucleotides agree with TRBD2. CDR3 size: 16 residues. Per the germline V gene, CDR1 is LGHNA and CDR2 is YSLEER. Germline trimming cut 0 bases from V and 10 bases from J; bases unmatched to any gene: 6. The CDR3: CASSQDRTSGSLEQFF. DNA for the CDR3: TGCGCCAGCAGCCAAGATAGGACTAGCGGGAGTCTCGAGCAGTTCTTC.

The table lists this clone with a count of one. This rearrangement joins TRBV6-4 to TRBJ2-1; a possible D gene is TRBD2 (6 bases). The CDR3 is made up of 16 amino acids. The V end was cut by 6 bases, the J end by 8 bases, with 23 bases between. CDR1 is MRHNA and CDR2 is SNTAGT in the germline V gene. The CDR3 protein is CASSHSATSNLDEQFF. The CDR3 nucleotides read TGTGCCAGCAGCCATAGCGCCACTAGCAACCTGGATGAGCAGTTCTTC.

J is TRBJ1-4 and V is TRBV30; the D is unclear. Germline values: CDR1 GTSNPN, CDR2 SVGIG (reference sequence). Trimming removed 3 bases at V and 5 bases at J, with 16 bases between. This CDR3 is 15 amino acids long. The CDR3 is CAWSQVGARNEKLFF. CDR3 nucleotide sequence: TGTGCCTGGAGCCAAGTGGGAGCCCGGAATGAAAAACTGTTTTTT.

This rearrangement joins TRBV6-1 to TRBJ1-4, with D uncertain. Trimming took off 1 base at V and 2 bases at J, with 5 bases between the two ends. The germline V gene encodes CDR1 MNHNS and CDR2 SASEGT. CDR3 size: 14 residues. CDR3 nucleotide sequence: TGTGCCAGCAGTGAAGGGCCCACTAATGAAAAACTGTTTTTT. Translation gives CASSEGPTNEKLFF.

The chain is built from TRBV4-3 and TRBJ2-7; TRBD1 matches at 8 bases. Looked up from germline, CDR1 is LGHNA and CDR2 is YSLEER. The CDR3 is made up of 18 amino acids. Trimming took 1 base from V and 2 from J; bases not matched to a gene: 13. The CDR3 sequence: CASSQVEQGAAIAYEQYF. As DNA, the CDR3 is TGCGCCAGCAGCCAAGTTGAGCAGGGGGCCGCTATAGCCTACGAGCAGTACTTC.

In nucleotides, the CDR3 is TGTGCCAGCAATGACGGGGGTCCCCTCGAGCAGTACTTC. Residues: CASNDGGPLEQYF. The chain is built from TRBV2 and TRBJ2-7; D might be TRBD2 (6 bases). The CDR3 is made up of 13 amino acids. V lost 7 bases and J lost 6, with 16 bases in between. Germline assignment: CDR1 SNHLY and CDR2 FYNNEI.

Only one count was recorded for this clone. The V gene is TRBV4-3, the J gene TRBJ2-5, with a weak D call TRBD1 (5 bases). CDR1 is LGHNA and CDR2 is YSLEER in the germline V gene. V lost 4 bases, J lost 4 bases, and 22 bases lay in between. This CDR3 spans 17 amino acids. CDR3: CASSPLVWGGVGETQYF. In DNA form, the CDR3 reads TGCGCCAGCAGCCCCCTAGTGTGGGGCGGAGTGGGAGAGACCCAGTACTTC.

V gene TRBV4-2 combines with J gene TRBJ2-1; a weak D match, TRBD1 (5 bases). The germline V gene encodes CDR1 LGHNA and CDR2 YNFKEQ. Trimming took off 2 bases at V and 2 bases at J, with 13 bases between the two ends. The CDR3 has 16 residues. The CDR3 bases are TGTGCCAGCAGCCAATCCTCGACAGAACCCTACAATGAGCAGTTCTTC. Translating it yields CASSQSSTEPYNEQFF.

The genes are TRBV6-6 and TRBJ1-2; a weak D match, TRBD1 (6 bases). CDR3 length: 15 residues. From germline, CDR1 is MNHNY and CDR2 SVGAGI (reference sequence). V was shortened by 7 bases and J by 3 bases, with 18 bases between the two germline ends. DNA of the CDR3: TGTGCCAGCATCTTTTTTATAGGGGGGGACTATGGCTACACCTTC. Amino acids: CASIFFIGGDYGYTF.